This TCR beta chain came from a study of technical replicates of blood from a handful of donors. Method: immunoSEQ multiplex PCR; TCRdb's copy keeps in-frame clones and lacks some. The sample holds roughly 90,000 clones, 90% to 96% seen once. Germline loops: CDR1 SQVTM, CDR2 ANQGSEA. Trimming pared 4 bases from V and 7 bases from J, leaving 17 bases between. The CDR3 contains 14 residues. This chain joins TRBV29-1 and TRBJ1-5; a weak D match, TRBD1 (5 bases). Sample: T cells isolated from PBMCs. The clonotype was recovered from a human donor in good health. The CDR3 loop reads CSVAPAGVGQPQHF. The CDR3 DNA reads as TGCAGCGTTGCCCCTGCGGGGGTCGGGCAGCCCCAGCATTTT.